The clone carrying this T cell receptor beta chain was counted a single time. The CDR3 covers 14 residues. Trimming left V 4 bases short and J 4 bases short, with 12 bases between. Germline CDR1 reads SGDLS; CDR2 reads YYNGEE. The data derive from a study of CD8+ T cells in alopecia areata. TCR sequencing used cDNA made by reverse transcription of extracted RNA. Assay used: immunoSEQ multiplex PCR; TCRdb lists only in-frame clones, some missing. The sample holds some 130,000 clones; 58% are singletons and the top ten take under 7.5%. This sample comprised CD4+ T cells sorted from blood, obtained at week 0. The source is a human donor with alopecia areata. This sequence joins TRBV9 and TRBJ1-5; tentative D call: TRBD1 (6 bases). The CDR3 coding sequence is TGTGCCAGCAGCTCGGGACAAGCTAATCAGCCCCAGCATTTT. This encodes CASSSGQANQPQHF.